This note documents a single TCR beta chain sequence. In TCRdb, the RACE reads were re-called with MiXCR into one record per CDR3 protein. The repertoire holds 95,000 to 150,000 distinct CDR3 sequences, roughly 13% seen once, with 0.7% to 0.95% in the top ten. The sample belongs to a study of human T cells and chemical hapten exposure. Time point in this sample: patch test 1, 2 weeks after DPC sensitization. Stated treatment: therapeutic diphenylcyclopropenone sensitization with weekly scalp DPC. V was clipped by 0 bases and J by 0 bases, with 15 bases between them. The CDR3 spans 17 residues. From germline, CDR1 is SGHAT and CDR2 FQNNGV.

Material: whole blood, obtained in connection with sensitization to the hapten diphenylcyclopropenone (DPC). The source of this sequence is a man younger than 35 with alopecia areata. Some clones in this sample may be carry-over from other donors' samples. The chain couples TRBV11-2 to TRBJ2-7; a possible D gene is TRBD1 (5 bases). The CDR3 region is CASSLDLGAAFSYEQYF. CDR3 nucleotides: TGTGCCAGCAGCTTAGATTTAGGGGCCGCCTTCTCCTACGAGCAGTACTTC.